This TCR beta chain emerged from a study of T-cell reconstitution after alpha-beta-depleted transplantation in children listed by TCRdb under 2016. Background on the whole study: The study quantitatively tracked T-cell immune reconstitution after TCRalphabeta/CD19-depleted allogeneic hematopoietic cell transplantation in children using TCR repertoire profiling.

CDR1 and CDR2 (SGHRS, YFSETQ) derive from the germline V gene. Trimming removed 6 bases from V and 4 bases from J; the gene matches leave 13 bases unexplained. CDR3 length: 17 amino acids, cysteine to phenylalanine. CDR3 DNA is the only sequence kept; it has 51 bases, read in frame from the first base. This clonotype came up many times. Its specific antigen is unknown. The input lacks base qualities; no much larger clone sits a single base away. The method was PCR. TCRdb shows the sequencer as Illumina HiSeq 2500. TCR libraries were prepared with molecular barcoding, using unique molecular identifiers to normalize TCRbeta repertoire quantification. The public reads were reprocessed in TCRdb via fastp at Q25 and MiXCR, keeping in-frame beta chains. Rows are combined by CDR3 protein, so each entry shows the most common genes and DNA. For this sample the table gives a few hundred thousand distinct CDR3 sequences, of which 10% were detected only once. Around 2.5% of the sample rests with the top ten.

The receptor comes from a human donor who donated a stem cell graft to a child with acute lymphoblastic leukemia. The chain is made from TRBV5-1 and TRBJ2-2, and TRBD2 matches 9 of the central bases. Sequences were derived from PBMCs from the stem cell graft donor, sampled from the stem cell graft. The nucleotides are TGCGCCAGCACCTCACCGGGAGCGGGAGGTAGCACCGGGGAGCTGTTTTTT. This translates into CASTSPGAGGSTGELFF.